What follows are 12 T cell receptor beta chains derived from one specimen sequenced in a study of glioma-infiltrating T cells after dendritic cell vaccination. Sequenced by immunoSEQ multiplex PCR; TCRdb stores in-frame clones only, minus some. The sample has nearly 85,000 clones, over 85% seen once; the top ten hold approximately 3.2%. Source: blood, taken before dendritic cell vaccination. Receptor source: a human donor with glioblastoma.

This chain links TRBV9 with TRBJ1-4, with 7 bases that match TRBD1. The V and J ends lost 0 bases and 4 bases, in that order; junction bases with no gene match: 3. The CDR3 totals 15 residues. Germline loops: CDR1 SGDLS, CDR2 YYNGEE. The CDR3 DNA reads as TGTGCCAGCAGCGTAGCGGGACAGCTTAATGAAAAACTGTTTTTT. This sequence encodes CASSVAGQLNEKLFF.

The chain uses TRBV6-1 and TRBJ1-6, with 9 nucleotides matching TRBD1. Trimming took 1 base from V and 8 from J; bases not matched to a gene: 9. This CDR3 is 17 amino acids long. Germline V gives CDR1 MNHNS, CDR2 SASEGT. CDR3 sequence: CASSEDIEGTGYSPLHF. DNA of the CDR3: TGTGCCAGCAGTGAAGACATTGAGGGGACAGGGTATTCACCCCTCCACTTT.

CDR3 nucleotide sequence: TGTGCCAGCAGCACTGGACTAGCCGACGAGCAGTACTTC. Translated, it gives CASSTGLADEQYF. The rearrangement links TRBV14 to TRBJ2-7; 8 nucleotides agree with TRBD2. In germline, CDR1 is SGHDN, CDR2 FVKESK. V dropped 5 bases and J dropped 5; count of bases not matched to a gene: 5. The CDR3 runs 13 residues.

The chain couples TRBV4-2 to TRBJ2-7; TRBD1 might be the D (5 bases). The CDR3 sequence is 15 residues long. In germline, CDR1 is LGHNA, CDR2 YNFKEQ. The V end was cut by 0 bases, the J end by 7 bases, with 16 bases between. The CDR3 bases are TGTGCCAGCAGCCAAGATGCGGTAGGGGCGAGGGAGCAGTACTTC. Protein product: CASSQDAVGAREQYF.

V usage is TRBV4-1 and J usage is TRBJ1-2, with 8 nucleotides matching TRBD1. CDR3 length: 15 residues. Per the germline V gene, CDR1 is MGHRA and CDR2 is YSYEKL. J lost 4 bases, V lost 4 bases, and 8 bases had no gene match. The CDR3 nucleotides are TGCGCCAGCAGCCCCGGCTCAGGGGGCGTCTATGGCTACACCTTC. Translated: CASSPGSGGVYGYTF.

V usage is TRBV6-1 and J usage is TRBJ2-5, with D possibly matching TRBD1 (5 bases). CDR1 is MNHNS, CDR2 SASEGT, per germline. This CDR3 is built from 14 residues. The V gene lost 1 base and the J gene lost 5 bases, with 11 bases spanning the gap. The CDR3 protein is CASSEGHQGETQYF. In DNA, the CDR3 is TGTGCCAGCAGTGAAGGGCATCAGGGTGAGACCCAGTACTTC.

The rearrangement uses TRBV19 and TRBJ2-7; TRBD1 is a possible D gene (5 bases). Per germline, CDR1 LNHDA and CDR2 SQIVND (reference sequence). CDR3 size: 15 residues. V shed 4 bases and J shed 0 bases, with 13 bases lying between them. This chain's CDR3 is CASSTVTAFSYEQYF. The CDR3 bases are TGTGCCAGTAGTACGGTGACAGCGTTCTCCTACGAGCAGTACTTC.

The chain recombines TRBV14 with TRBJ2-7; 10 nucleotides agree with TRBD1. The trim removed 6 bases at V and 9 bases at J, leaving 8 bases unmatched. Germline assignment: CDR1 SGHDN and CDR2 FVKESK. CDR3 length equals 13 residues. The CDR3 here is CASRPSGQGRQYF. The CDR3 DNA is TGTGCCAGCAGACCTTCGGGACAGGGGAGGCAGTACTTC.

The chain has TRBV27 and TRBJ2-1; the D is unclear. The germline V gene encodes CDR1 MNHEY and CDR2 SMNVEV (reference sequence). The CDR3 loop spans 12 amino acids. V shed 1 base and J shed 7 bases, with 5 bases lying between them. The CDR3 DNA sequence: TGTGCCAGCAGTTTATACGGGAATGAGCAGTTCTTC. Its protein product is CASSLYGNEQFF.

This rearrangement joins TRBV19 to TRBJ1-1; 7 positions match TRBD1. Germline CDR1 is LNHDA and CDR2 is SQIVND (reference sequence). CDR3 length: 14 residues. Germline trimming cut 4 bases from V and 7 bases from J; bases unmatched to any gene: 9. Here the CDR3 reads CASSRQGVHNEAFF. The CDR3 coding sequence is TGTGCCAGTAGTAGACAGGGCGTACACAATGAAGCTTTCTTT.

The rearrangement links TRBV11-2 to TRBJ2-3; 10 bases align to TRBD2. Germline V gives CDR1 SGHAT, CDR2 FQNNGV. V lost 4 bases, J lost 4 bases, and 5 bases stayed unmatched. The CDR3 spans 15 residues. This chain's CDR3 is CASSWSGGASDTQYF. CDR3 nucleotide sequence: TGTGCCAGCAGCTGGAGCGGGGGGGCTTCAGATACGCAGTATTTT.

V gene TRBV4-1 combines with J gene TRBJ2-5; possibly TRBD2 for D (7 bases). Trimming stripped 0 bases from V and 5 bases from J, with 16 bases between. CDR1 is MGHRA and CDR2 is YSYEKL in the germline V gene. This CDR3 has 16 amino acids. CDR3: CASSQDLRGARETQYF. Written as DNA, the CDR3 is TGCGCCAGCAGCCAAGATCTTCGGGGGGCTCGGGAGACCCAGTACTTC.